This is a list of T cell receptor beta chains from one sample in a study of identical twins. TCRdb re-called the 5' RACE reads with MiXCR, one entry per CDR3 protein. There are just under 550,000 distinct CDR3 sequences in the sample; roughly 15% occur only once, and 0.44% lies in the top ten. These same data were also listed under a study on yellow fever vaccine responses in identical twins.

The sample comprised CD4+ T cells sorted from blood. The receptor set was obtained from a young woman in good health. CDR3s include the opening cysteine and the closing phenylalanine or tryptophan. The order of the fields is clone size, V gene, CDR3 protein. Part of the rows lack a size; the others show once, few, many or a class for expanded clones.

>-|TRBV20-1
CSAPWDLTDTQYF
>-|TRBV20-1
CSARAGGYQETQYF
>-|TRBV24-1
CATSSGTGNTGELFF
>many|TRBV29-1
CSVGSSGANVLTF
>-|TRBV3-1
CASSHGQGYTF
>-|TRBV14
CASSQHMNTEAFF
>-|TRBV29-1
CSVGSLGEAFF
>few|TRBV20-1
CSATSYSGTHETQYF
>few|TRBV7-7
CASRPGQANTGELFF
>many|TRBV12-3/TRBV12-4
CASSLKAGYEQFF
>-|TRBV7-9
CASSPTGRSNTGELFF
>few|TRBV20-1
CSAGGQGSLDTQYF
>few|TRBV25-1
CASRKTGTSGYNEQFF
>-|TRBV6-2/TRBV6-3
CASSYRLTNEQFF
>few|TRBV6-1
CASSSFLAGNEQFF
>few|TRBV6-1
CASTPHRDPYNEQFF
>-|TRBV7-9
CASSPYGELFF
>few|TRBV5-1
CASSLGLAGPPNEQYF
>few|TRBV20-1
CSARRGQGTDTQYF
>-|TRBV7-2
CASGKVSGTFWYNEQFF
>few|TRBV2
CASSRGVNQPQHF